This T cell receptor beta chain derives from a study of blood T cell repertoires in COVID-19. Study-level information: Sample material is recorded as cDNA or gDNA derived from T cells, B-cell-depleted T cells, or PBMCs.

Data came from immunoSEQ multiplex PCR; TCRdb stores just in-frame clones and leaves some out. The table lists some 300,000 clones, under 90% of them singletons. The sequence was obtained from a man between 25 and 39 years old who had recovered from COVID-19. Sequencing was performed on PBMCs or T cells enriched from blood (not recorded which).

CDR3 loop: CASRPGTGRSYEQYF. The CDR3, as DNA: TGTGCCAGTAGGCCCGGGACAGGTCGCTCCTACGAGCAGTACTTC. This sequence joins TRBV19 and TRBJ2-7, with 8 bases aligning to TRBD1. The CDR3 runs to 15 residues. The germline CDR1 and CDR2 sequences are LNHDA and SQIVND (reference sequence). Trimming cost V 6 bases and J 0 bases; bases outside gene matches: 7.